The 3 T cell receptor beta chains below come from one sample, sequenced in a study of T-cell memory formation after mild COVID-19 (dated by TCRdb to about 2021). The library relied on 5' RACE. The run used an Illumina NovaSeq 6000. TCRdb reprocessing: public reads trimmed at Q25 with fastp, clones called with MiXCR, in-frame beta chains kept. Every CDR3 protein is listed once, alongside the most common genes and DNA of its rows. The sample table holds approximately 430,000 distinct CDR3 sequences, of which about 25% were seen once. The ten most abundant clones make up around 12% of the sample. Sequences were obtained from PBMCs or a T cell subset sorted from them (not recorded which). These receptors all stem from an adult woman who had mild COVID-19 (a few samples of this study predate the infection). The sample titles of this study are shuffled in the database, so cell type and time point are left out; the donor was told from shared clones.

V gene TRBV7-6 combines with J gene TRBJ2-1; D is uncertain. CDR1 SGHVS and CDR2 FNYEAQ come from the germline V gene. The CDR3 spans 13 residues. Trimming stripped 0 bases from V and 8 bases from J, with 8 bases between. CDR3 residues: CASSLARSHEQFF. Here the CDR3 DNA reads TGTGCCAGCAGCTTAGCGCGGTCCCATGAGCAGTTCTTC.

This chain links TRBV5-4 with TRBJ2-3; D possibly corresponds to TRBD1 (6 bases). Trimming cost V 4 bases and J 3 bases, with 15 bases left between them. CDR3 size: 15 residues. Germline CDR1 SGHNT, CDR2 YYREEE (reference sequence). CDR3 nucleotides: TGTGCCAGCAGCCCACAGGGTTTAGGGACAGATACGCAGTATTTT. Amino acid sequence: CASSPQGLGTDTQYF.

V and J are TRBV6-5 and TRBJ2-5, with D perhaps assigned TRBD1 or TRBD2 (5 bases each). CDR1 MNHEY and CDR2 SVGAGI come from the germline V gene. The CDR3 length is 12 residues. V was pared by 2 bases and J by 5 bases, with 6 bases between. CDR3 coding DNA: TGTGCCAGCAGTTACGGGACGGAGACCCAGTACTTC. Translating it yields CASSYGTETQYF.